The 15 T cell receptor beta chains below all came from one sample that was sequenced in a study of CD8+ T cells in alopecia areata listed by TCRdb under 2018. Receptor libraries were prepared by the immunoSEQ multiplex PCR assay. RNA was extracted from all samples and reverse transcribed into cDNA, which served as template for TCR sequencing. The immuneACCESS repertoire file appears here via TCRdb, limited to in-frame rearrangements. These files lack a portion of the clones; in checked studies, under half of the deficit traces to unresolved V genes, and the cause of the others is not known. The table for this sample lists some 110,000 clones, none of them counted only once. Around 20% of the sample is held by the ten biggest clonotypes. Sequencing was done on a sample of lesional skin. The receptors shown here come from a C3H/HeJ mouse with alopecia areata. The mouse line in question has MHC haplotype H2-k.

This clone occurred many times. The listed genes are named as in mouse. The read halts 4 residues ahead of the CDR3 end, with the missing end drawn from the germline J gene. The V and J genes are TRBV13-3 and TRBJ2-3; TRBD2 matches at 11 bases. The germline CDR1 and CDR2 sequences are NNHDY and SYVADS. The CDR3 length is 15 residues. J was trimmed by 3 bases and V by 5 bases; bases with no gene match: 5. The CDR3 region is CASSPTGGVAETLYF. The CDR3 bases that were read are TGTGCCAGCAGCCCGACTGGGGGGGTCGCAGAA.

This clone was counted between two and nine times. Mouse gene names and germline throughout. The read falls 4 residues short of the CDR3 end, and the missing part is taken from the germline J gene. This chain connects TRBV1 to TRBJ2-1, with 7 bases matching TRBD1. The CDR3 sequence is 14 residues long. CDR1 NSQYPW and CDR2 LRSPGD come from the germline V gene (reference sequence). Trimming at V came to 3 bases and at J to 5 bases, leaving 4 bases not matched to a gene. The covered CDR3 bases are TGCACCTGCAGTGCGGCCCAGGGGGATGCT. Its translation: CTCSAAQGDA. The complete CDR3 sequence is CTCSAAQGDAEQFF.

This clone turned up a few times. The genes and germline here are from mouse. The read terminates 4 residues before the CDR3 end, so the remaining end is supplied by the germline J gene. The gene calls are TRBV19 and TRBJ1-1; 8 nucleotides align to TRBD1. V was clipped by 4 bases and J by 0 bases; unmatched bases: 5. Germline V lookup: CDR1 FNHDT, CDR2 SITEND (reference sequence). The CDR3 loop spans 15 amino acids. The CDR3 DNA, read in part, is TGTGCCAGCAGTCCTTTACAGGGGGCAAACACA. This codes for CASSPLQGANT. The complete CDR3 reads CASSPLQGANTEVFF.

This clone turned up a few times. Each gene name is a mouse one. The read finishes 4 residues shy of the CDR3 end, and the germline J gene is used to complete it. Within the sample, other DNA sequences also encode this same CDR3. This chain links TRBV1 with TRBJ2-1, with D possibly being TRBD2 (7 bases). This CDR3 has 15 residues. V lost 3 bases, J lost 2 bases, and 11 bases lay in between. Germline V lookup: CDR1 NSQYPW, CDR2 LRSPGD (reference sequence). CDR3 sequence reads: CTCSAVGGDYAEQFF. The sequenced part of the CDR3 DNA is TGCACCTGCAGTGCTGTGGGGGGCGACTATGCT.

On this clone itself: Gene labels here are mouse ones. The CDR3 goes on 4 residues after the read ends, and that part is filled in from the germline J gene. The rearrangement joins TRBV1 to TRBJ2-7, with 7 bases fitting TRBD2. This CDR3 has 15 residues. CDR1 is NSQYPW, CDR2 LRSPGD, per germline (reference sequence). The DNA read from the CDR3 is TGCACCTGCAGTGCAGAAGGCCTGGGGGATTAT. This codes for CTCSAEGLGDY. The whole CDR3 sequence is CTCSAEGLGDYEQYF.

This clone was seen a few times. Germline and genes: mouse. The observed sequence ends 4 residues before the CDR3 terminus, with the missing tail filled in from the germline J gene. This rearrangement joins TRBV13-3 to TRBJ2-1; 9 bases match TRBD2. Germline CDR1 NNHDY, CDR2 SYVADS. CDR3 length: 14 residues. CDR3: CASSDADWGAEQFF. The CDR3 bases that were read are TGTGCCAGCAGTGATGCAGACTGGGGGGCT.

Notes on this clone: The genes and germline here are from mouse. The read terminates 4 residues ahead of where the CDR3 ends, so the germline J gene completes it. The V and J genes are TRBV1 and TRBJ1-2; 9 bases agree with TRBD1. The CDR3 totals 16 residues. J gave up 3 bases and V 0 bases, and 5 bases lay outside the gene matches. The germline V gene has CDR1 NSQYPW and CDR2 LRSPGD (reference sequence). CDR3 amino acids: CTCSADPGTGHSDYTF. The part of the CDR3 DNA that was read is TGCACCTGCAGTGCAGATCCCGGGACAGGGCACTCC. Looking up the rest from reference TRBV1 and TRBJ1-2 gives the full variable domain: VTLLEQNPRWRLVPRGQAVNLRCILKNSQYPWMSWYQQDLQKQLQWLFTLRSPGDKEVKSLPGADYLATRVTDTELRLQVANMSQGRTLYCTCSADPGTGHSDYTFGSGTRLLVI.

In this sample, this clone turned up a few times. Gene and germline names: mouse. The CDR3 is CTCSADLRGEYEQYF. The DNA read from the CDR3 is TGCACCTGCAGTGCAGATCTCAGGGGGGAGTAT. V gene TRBV1 combines with J gene TRBJ2-7; weak D call: TRBD1 (7 bases). The CDR3 end is not reached by the read, which stops 4 residues before it; the germline J gene fills it in. The CDR3 is made up of 15 amino acids. Germline V gene data show CDR1 as NSQYPW and CDR2 as LRSPGD (reference sequence).

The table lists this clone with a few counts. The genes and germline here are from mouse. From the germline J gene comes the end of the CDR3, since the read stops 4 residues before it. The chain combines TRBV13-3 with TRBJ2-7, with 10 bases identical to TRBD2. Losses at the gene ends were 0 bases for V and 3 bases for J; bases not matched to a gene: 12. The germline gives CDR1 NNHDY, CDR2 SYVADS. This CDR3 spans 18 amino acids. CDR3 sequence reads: CASSDAQAGGARVYEQYF. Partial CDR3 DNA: TGTGCCAGCAGTGATGCACAGGCTGGGGGGGCGCGGGTCTAT.

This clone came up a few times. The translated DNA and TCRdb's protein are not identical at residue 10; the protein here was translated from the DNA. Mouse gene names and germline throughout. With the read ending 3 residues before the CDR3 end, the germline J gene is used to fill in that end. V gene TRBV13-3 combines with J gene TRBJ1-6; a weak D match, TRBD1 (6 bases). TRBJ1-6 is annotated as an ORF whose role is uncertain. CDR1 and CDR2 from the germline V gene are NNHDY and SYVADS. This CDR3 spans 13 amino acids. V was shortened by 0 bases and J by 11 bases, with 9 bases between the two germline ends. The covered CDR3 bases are TGTGCCAGCAGTGATGACAGGGAACCGCCC. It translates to CASSDDREPP. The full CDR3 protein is CASSDDREPPLYF.

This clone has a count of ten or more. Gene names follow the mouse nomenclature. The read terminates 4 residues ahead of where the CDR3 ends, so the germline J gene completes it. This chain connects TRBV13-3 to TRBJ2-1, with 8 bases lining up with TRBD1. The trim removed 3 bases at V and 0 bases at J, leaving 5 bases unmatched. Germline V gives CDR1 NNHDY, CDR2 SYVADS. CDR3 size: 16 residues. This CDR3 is CASSGWGQDNYAEQFF. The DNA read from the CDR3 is TGTGCCAGCAGTGGATGGGGACAGGATAACTATGCT.

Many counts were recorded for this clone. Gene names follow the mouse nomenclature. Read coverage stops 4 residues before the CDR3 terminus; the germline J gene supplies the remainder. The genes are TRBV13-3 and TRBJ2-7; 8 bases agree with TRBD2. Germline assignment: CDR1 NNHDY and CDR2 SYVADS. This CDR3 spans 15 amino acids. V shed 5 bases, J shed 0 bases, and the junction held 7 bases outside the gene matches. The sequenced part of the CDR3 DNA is TGTGCCAGCAGACTACTGGGGGCGAGCTCCTAT. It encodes CASRLLGASSY. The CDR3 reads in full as CASRLLGASSYEQYF.

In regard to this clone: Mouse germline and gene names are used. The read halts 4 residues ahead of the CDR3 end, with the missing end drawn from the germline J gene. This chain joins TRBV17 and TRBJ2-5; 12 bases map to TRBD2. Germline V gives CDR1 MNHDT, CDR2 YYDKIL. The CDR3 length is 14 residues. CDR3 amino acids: CASRGDWGEDTQYF. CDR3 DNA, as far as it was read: TGTGCTAGCAGAGGGGACTGGGGGGAAGAC.

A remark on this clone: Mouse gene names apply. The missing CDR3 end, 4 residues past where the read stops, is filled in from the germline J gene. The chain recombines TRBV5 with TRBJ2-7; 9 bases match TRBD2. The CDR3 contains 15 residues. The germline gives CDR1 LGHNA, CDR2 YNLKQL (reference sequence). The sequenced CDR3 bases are TGTGCCAGCAGCCACGAGGGCACTGGGGGGTAT. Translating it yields CASSHEGTGGY. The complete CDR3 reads CASSHEGTGGYEQYF.

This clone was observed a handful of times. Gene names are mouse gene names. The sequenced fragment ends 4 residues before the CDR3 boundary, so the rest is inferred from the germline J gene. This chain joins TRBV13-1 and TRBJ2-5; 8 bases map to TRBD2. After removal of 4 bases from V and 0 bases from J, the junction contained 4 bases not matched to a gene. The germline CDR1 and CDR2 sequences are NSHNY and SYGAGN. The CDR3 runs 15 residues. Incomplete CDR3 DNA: TGTGCCAGCAGTCTACTGGGGGCTAACCAAGAC. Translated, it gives CASSLLGANQD. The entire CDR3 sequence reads CASSLLGANQDTQYF.